The 24 T cell receptor beta chains below come from one sample, sequenced in a study of PD-1 blockade in classical Hodgkin lymphoma. Relapse was seen in all patients after autologous stem cell transplantation, and brentuximab vedotin exposure was variable. Data came from immunoSEQ multiplex PCR; TCRdb stores just in-frame clones and leaves some out. The data hold around 40,000 clones, with around 78% observed a single time. The sequencing used peripheral blood mononuclear cells (PBMCs), collected at baseline. The receptors shown here come from a human donor with classical Hodgkin lymphoma.

The genes are TRBV4-2 and TRBJ2-1; 11 nucleotides match TRBD2. J lost 5 bases, V lost 6 bases, and 9 bases had no gene match. Germline V gene data show CDR1 as LGHNA and CDR2 as YNFKEQ. The CDR3 sequence is 16 residues long. CDR3 DNA sequence: TGTGCCAGCAGTTTACCGGGACTAGCGGTAGACAATGAGCAGTTCTTC. It is translated as CASSLPGLAVDNEQFF.

V is TRBV7-9 and J is TRBJ1-5, with TRBD1 matching over 9 bases. The J segment lost 6 bases and the V segment lost 1 base, leaving 10 bases of the junction unmatched. Looked up from germline, CDR1 is SEHNR and CDR2 is FQNEAQ (reference sequence). CDR3 length: 17 amino acids. In DNA, the CDR3 is TGTGCCAGCAGCTTAGGGCCGAGGGGACAGGGCAGTCAGCCCCAGCATTTT. Encoded protein: CASSLGPRGQGSQPQHF.

The gene calls are TRBV9 and TRBJ2-5; no clear D gene. Looked up from germline, CDR1 is SGDLS and CDR2 is YYNGEE. V shed 0 bases and J shed 9 bases, with 15 bases lying between them. The CDR3 is made up of 14 amino acids. CDR3 loop: CASSVAGSQVAQYF. The CDR3, as DNA: TGTGCCAGCAGCGTAGCCGGCAGCCAGGTGGCCCAGTACTTC.

The rearrangement links TRBV7-2 to TRBJ1-6; 9 bases map to TRBD1. Germline loops: CDR1 SGHTA, CDR2 FQGNSA. The V gene end was trimmed by 4 bases and the J gene end by 7 bases; junction bases not matched to a gene: 5. The CDR3 totals 15 residues. The chain's CDR3 is CASSSPGQGNSPLHF. CDR3 bases: TGTGCCAGCAGCTCTCCGGGACAGGGAAATTCACCCCTCCACTTT.

The chain couples TRBV18 to TRBJ2-1; 13 bases line up with TRBD2. V was pared by 2 bases and J by 8 bases, with 3 bases of the junction left unmatched. The CDR3 contains 15 residues. Germline lookup yields CDR1 KGHSH and CDR2 LQKENI. CDR3 sequence (DNA): TGTGCCAGCTCACCAGGAACTAGCGGGGGGGATGAGCAGTTCTTC. Protein: CASSPGTSGGDEQFF.

The chain uses TRBV6-1 and TRBJ2-3; possibly TRBD2 for D (6 bases). Germline assignment: CDR1 MNHNS and CDR2 SASEGT. The CDR3 loop spans 13 amino acids. The V end lost 6 bases, the J end lost 2 bases, and 9 bases lay between the germline ends. CDR3 in DNA: TGTGCCAGCAGCCTGGGACTCACAGATACGCAGTATTTT. This translates into CASSLGLTDTQYF.

This clone occurred a few times. The chain joins TRBV4-3 to TRBJ2-7; D is perhaps TRBD1 or TRBD2 (6 bases each). The CDR3 length is 15 residues. V was clipped by 4 bases and J by 3 bases, with 16 bases between them. The germline CDR1 and CDR2 sequences are LGHNA and YSLEER. CDR3 nucleotides: TGCGCCAGCAGCCCGGGTGTGGGGGGCATCTACGAGCAGTACTTC. This codes for CASSPGVGGIYEQYF.

The chain has TRBV7-2 and TRBJ2-3; 7 bases map to TRBD2. This CDR3 spans 15 amino acids. Germline CDR1 SGHTA, CDR2 FQGNSA. After removal of 4 bases from V and 2 bases from J, the junction contained 6 bases not matched to a gene. Written as DNA, the CDR3 is TGTGCCAGCAGCTCCACTAGCGCCCCCACAGATACGCAGTATTTT. Encoded protein: CASSSTSAPTDTQYF.

The gene calls are TRBV27 and TRBJ1-2; TRBD1 matches at 11 bases. The V gene's germline CDR1 is MNHEY and CDR2 SMNVEV (reference sequence). With V trimmed by 4 bases and J by 8 bases, 0 bases remained unmatched. The CDR3 covers 12 residues. Written as DNA, the CDR3 is TGTGCCAGCAGTTGGACAGGGGGCGGCTACACCTTC. As protein: CASSWTGGGYTF.

V gene TRBV4-1 combines with J gene TRBJ1-2, with D perhaps TRBD1 (6 bases). Germline CDR1 MGHRA, CDR2 YSYEKL. The V gene lost 1 base and the J gene lost 7 bases, with 13 bases spanning the gap. The CDR3 spans 14 residues. The CDR3 coding sequence is TGCGCCAGCAGCCAAGTTTCAGGGGAGGGTGGCTACACCTTC. Amino acids: CASSQVSGEGGYTF.

This clone was detected a few times. The genes are TRBV5-5 and TRBJ1-6; 7 nucleotides align to TRBD1. The V gene's germline CDR1 is SGHKS and CDR2 YYEKEE (reference sequence). The CDR3 has 15 residues. V shed 3 bases, J shed 9 bases, and the junction held 9 bases outside the gene matches. The CDR3 DNA reads as TGTGCCAGCAGCTCCCCCACAGGGGAGAGTTCACCCCTCCACTTT. Residues: CASSSPTGESSPLHF. Combining the CDR3 with reference TRBV5-5 and TRBJ1-6 gives the whole variable domain DAGVTQSPTHLIKTRGQQVTLRCSPISGHKSVSWYQQVLGQGPQFIFQYYEKEERGRGNFPDRFSARQFPNYSSELNVNALLLGDSALYLCASSSPTGESSPLHFGNGTRLTVT.

This rearrangement joins TRBV29-1 to TRBJ2-1; D is unclear. V gave up 0 bases and J gave up 0 bases, with 9 bases separating them. CDR1 SQVTM and CDR2 ANQGSEA come from the germline V gene. This CDR3 is 15 amino acids long. CDR3 coding DNA: TGCAGCGTTGAAGATACCATGGACTCCTACAATGAGCAGTTCTTC. Its translation: CSVEDTMDSYNEQFF.

The J gene is TRBJ1-4, the V gene TRBV4-1; D not certain. The V end lost 1 base, the J end lost 7 bases, and 10 bases lay between the germline ends. The CDR3 sequence is 14 residues long. Germline CDR1 reads MGHRA; CDR2 reads YSYEKL. CDR3 sequence reads: CASSQGGVSEKLFF. The CDR3 region has the DNA TGCGCCAGCAGCCAAGGGGGTGTTAGTGAAAAACTGTTTTTT.

This clone was seen a single time. The chain is built from TRBV19 and TRBJ1-1; 11 bases are shared with TRBD1. The CDR3 runs 13 residues. The V gene end was trimmed by 5 bases and the J gene end by 7 bases; junction bases not matched to a gene: 3. Per germline, CDR1 LNHDA and CDR2 SQIVND (reference sequence). CDR3 sequence reads: CASSWGQGGEAFF. The CDR3 nucleotides read TGTGCCAGTAGTTGGGGACAGGGGGGTGAAGCTTTCTTT. Based on the CDR3 plus reference TRBV19 and TRBJ1-1, the full variable domain is DGGITQSPKYLFRKEGQNVTLSCEQNLNHDAMYWYRQDPGQGLRLIYYSQIVNDFQKGDIAEGYSVSREKKESFPLTVTSAQKNPTAFYLCASSWGQGGEAFFGQGTRLTVV.

V usage is TRBV9 and J usage is TRBJ2-7; the D is unclear. V was pared by 0 bases and J by 0 bases, with 7 bases between. CDR3 length: 14 residues. Per germline, CDR1 SGDLS and CDR2 YYNGEE. The CDR3 sequence: CASSVEQDSYEQYF. The DNA for the CDR3 is TGTGCCAGCAGCGTAGAGCAGGACTCCTACGAGCAGTACTTC.

The V gene is TRBV6-6, the J gene TRBJ2-3, with 9 positions matching TRBD1. V shed 0 bases and J 4 bases; nucleotides not matched to a gene: 2. Germline V gives CDR1 MNHNY, CDR2 SVGAGI (reference sequence). The CDR3 consists of 15 residues. This CDR3 is CASSYSRQGADTQYF. In nucleotides, the CDR3 is TGTGCCAGCAGTTACTCAAGACAGGGGGCAGATACGCAGTATTTT.

This chain joins TRBV2 and TRBJ1-4; TRBD1 matches 7 bases. V shed 4 bases, J shed 5 bases, and the junction held 4 bases outside the gene matches. Germline CDR1 SNHLY, CDR2 FYNNEI. The CDR3 has 14 amino acids. CDR3: CASSGVRGNEKLFF. The CDR3 DNA reads TGTGCCAGCAGTGGGGTCAGGGGGAATGAAAAACTGTTTTTT.

This chain links TRBV7-8 with TRBJ1-6; D is unresolved. CDR1 and CDR2 from the germline V gene are SGHVS and FQNEAQ. Trimming left V 0 bases short and J 6 bases short, with 9 bases between. The CDR3 sequence is 15 residues long. CDR3 sequence: CASSLAIWSNSPLHF. CDR3 nucleotide sequence: TGTGCCAGCAGCTTAGCCATTTGGAGTAATTCACCCCTCCACTTT.

The chain carries TRBV6-5 and TRBJ2-2; no clear D gene. The CDR3 spans 14 residues. Germline V gene lookup returns CDR1 MNHEY and CDR2 SVGAGI. With 8 bases removed from V and 7 bases from J, the gap between germline ends came to 17 bases. CDR3: CASGYRAWGGELFF. CDR3 DNA sequence: TGTGCCAGCGGGTACAGAGCTTGGGGCGGGGAGCTGTTTTTT.

This clone was observed a handful of times. This sequence joins TRBV7-8 and TRBJ1-4; D is undetermined. Per the germline V gene, CDR1 is SGHVS and CDR2 is FQNEAQ. There are 15 residues in the CDR3. V lost 3 bases and J 4 bases, leaving 12 bases between the germline ends. The chain's CDR3 is CASSFLAAINEKLFF. DNA for the CDR3: TGTGCCAGCAGCTTTCTCGCCGCCATTAATGAAAAACTGTTTTTT.

This clone was picked up a small number of times. The chain has TRBV2 and TRBJ1-4, with D possibly matching TRBD1 (5 bases). Germline CDR1 and CDR2: SNHLY and FYNNEI. CDR3 size: 13 residues. The V gene lost 8 bases and the J gene lost 12 bases, with 19 bases spanning the gap. The CDR3 region is CASGTGPTRELFF. Written as DNA, the CDR3 is TGTGCCAGCGGAACAGGTCCCACTCGGGAACTGTTTTTT.

The rearrangement joins TRBV27 to TRBJ2-1; D is possibly TRBD1 (5 bases). Trimming pared 7 bases from V and 6 bases from J, leaving 16 bases between. The CDR3 loop spans 14 amino acids. Germline V CDR1 and CDR2: MNHEY, SMNVEV (reference sequence). This CDR3 is CASKPLGVGNEQFF. Here the CDR3 DNA reads TGTGCCAGCAAACCGTTAGGGGTCGGCAATGAGCAGTTCTTC.

The chain is built from TRBV9 and TRBJ2-7, with D unresolved. The germline V and J ends were trimmed by 3 bases and 6 bases, with 10 bases remaining between them. The CDR3 runs to 12 residues. Looked up from germline, CDR1 is SGDLS and CDR2 is YYNGEE. CDR3 sequence: CASSEGPGEQYF. DNA for the CDR3: TGTGCCAGCAGCGAAGGTCCCGGCGAGCAGTACTTC.

The chain employs TRBV7-3 and TRBJ2-1; no reliable D call. The ends were cut back, 1 base at V and 7 bases at J, with 8 bases in the middle. Germline loops: CDR1 SGHTA, CDR2 FQGTGA. The CDR3 is made up of 13 amino acids. Here the CDR3 reads CASSLILGNEQFF. CDR3 coding DNA: TGTGCCAGCAGCTTAATCCTAGGGAATGAGCAGTTCTTC. Variable domain in full (rest from reference TRBV7-3 and TRBJ2-1): GAGVSQTPSNKVTEKGKYVELRCDPISGHTALYWYRQSLGQGPEFLIYFQGTGAADDSGLPNDRFFAVRPEGSVSTLKIQRTERGDSAVYLCASSLILGNEQFFGPGTRLTVL.